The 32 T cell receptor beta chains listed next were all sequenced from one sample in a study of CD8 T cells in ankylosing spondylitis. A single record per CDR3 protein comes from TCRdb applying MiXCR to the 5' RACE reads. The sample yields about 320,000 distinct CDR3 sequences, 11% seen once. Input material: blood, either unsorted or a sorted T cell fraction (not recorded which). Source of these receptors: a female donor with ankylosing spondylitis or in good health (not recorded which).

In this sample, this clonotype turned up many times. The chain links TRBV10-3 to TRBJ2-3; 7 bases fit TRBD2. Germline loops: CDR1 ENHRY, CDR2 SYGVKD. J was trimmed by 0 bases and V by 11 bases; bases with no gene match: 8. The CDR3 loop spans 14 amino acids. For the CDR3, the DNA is TGTGCCGTTGCTAGCGGTCCTAGCACAGATACGCAGTATTTT. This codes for CAVASGPSTDTQYF.

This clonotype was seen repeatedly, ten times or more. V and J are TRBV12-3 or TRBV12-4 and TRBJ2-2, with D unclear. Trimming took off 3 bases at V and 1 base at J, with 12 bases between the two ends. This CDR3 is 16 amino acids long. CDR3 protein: CASSFSGRVNTGELFF. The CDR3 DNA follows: TGTGCCAGCAGTTTCAGTGGGCGCGTGAACACCGGGGAGCTGTTTTTT.

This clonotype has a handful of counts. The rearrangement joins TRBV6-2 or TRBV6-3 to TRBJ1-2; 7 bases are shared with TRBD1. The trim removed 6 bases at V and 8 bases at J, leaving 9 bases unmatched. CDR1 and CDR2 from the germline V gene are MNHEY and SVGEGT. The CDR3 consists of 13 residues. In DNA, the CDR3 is TGTGCCAGCAGATCAGGGGGAACAGCGGGCTACACCTTC. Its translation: CASRSGGTAGYTF.

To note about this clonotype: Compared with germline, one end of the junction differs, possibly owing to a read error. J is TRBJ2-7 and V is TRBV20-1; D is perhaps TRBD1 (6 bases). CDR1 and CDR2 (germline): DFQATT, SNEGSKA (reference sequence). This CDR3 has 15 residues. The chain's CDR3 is CTASETGMSSYEQYF. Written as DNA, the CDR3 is TGCACTGCTAGTGAAACAGGGATGTCCTCCTACGAGCAGTACTTC.

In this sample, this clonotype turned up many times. The chain's CDR3 is CASSPANEQFF. For the CDR3, the DNA is TGTGCCAGCAGCCCTGCCAATGAGCAGTTCTTC. The rearrangement uses TRBV7-9 and TRBJ2-1; D is unresolved. This CDR3 has 11 amino acids. The V gene's germline CDR1 is SEHNR and CDR2 FQNEAQ (reference sequence). Trimming pared 5 bases from V and 6 bases from J, leaving 5 bases between.

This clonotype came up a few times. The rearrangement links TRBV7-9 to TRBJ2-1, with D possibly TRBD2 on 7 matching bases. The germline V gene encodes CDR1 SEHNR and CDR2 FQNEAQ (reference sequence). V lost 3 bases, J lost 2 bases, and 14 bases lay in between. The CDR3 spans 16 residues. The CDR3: CASSFEQGLTYNEQFF. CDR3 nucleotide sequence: TGTGCCAGCAGCTTCGAACAGGGACTAACCTACAATGAGCAGTTCTTC.

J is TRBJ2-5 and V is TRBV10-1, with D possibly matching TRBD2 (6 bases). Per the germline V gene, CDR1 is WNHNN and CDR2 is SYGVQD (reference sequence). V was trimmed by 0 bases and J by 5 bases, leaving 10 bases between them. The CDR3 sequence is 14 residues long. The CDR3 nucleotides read TGCGCCAGCAGTGAGTCGTTTAGCGGTGAGACCCAGTACTTC. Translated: CASSESFSGETQYF.

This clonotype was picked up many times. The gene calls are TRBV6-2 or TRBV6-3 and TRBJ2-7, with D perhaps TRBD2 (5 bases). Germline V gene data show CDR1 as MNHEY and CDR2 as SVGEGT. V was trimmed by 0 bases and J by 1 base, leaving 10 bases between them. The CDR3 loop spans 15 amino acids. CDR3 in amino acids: CASSYSTRLSYEQYF. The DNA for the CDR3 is TGTGCCAGCAGTTACTCCACTAGATTGTCCTACGAGCAGTACTTC.

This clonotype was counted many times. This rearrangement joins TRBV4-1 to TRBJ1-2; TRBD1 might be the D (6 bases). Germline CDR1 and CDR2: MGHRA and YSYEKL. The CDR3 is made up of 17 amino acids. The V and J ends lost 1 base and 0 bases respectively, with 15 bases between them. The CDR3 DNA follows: TGCGCCAGCAGCCAAGCCTTCAGGGGCAGGGCTAACTATGGCTACACCTTC. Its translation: CASSQAFRGRANYGYTF.

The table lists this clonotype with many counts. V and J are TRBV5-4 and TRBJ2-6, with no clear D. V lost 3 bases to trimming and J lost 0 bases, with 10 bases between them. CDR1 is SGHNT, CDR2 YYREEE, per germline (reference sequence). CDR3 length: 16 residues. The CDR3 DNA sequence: TGTGCCAGCAGCTCTCCGGCCCTCTCTGGGGCCAACGTCCTGACTTTC. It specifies CASSSPALSGANVLTF. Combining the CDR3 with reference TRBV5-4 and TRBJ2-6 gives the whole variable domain ETGVTQSPTHLIKTRGQQVTLRCSSQSGHNTVSWYQQALGQGPQFIFQYYREEENGRGNFPPRFSGLQFPNYSSELNVNALELDDSALYLCASSSPALSGANVLTFGAGSRLTVL.

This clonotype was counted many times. This chain's CDR3 is CSARSGGTPNTEAFF. DNA of the CDR3: TGCAGTGCTAGATCCGGCGGGACGCCGAACACTGAAGCTTTCTTT. The gene calls are TRBV20-1 and TRBJ1-1; perhaps TRBD1 as D (5 bases). V shed 2 bases and J shed 1 base, with 14 bases lying between them. Germline CDR1 reads DFQATT; CDR2 reads SNEGSKA (reference sequence). The CDR3 length is 15 residues.

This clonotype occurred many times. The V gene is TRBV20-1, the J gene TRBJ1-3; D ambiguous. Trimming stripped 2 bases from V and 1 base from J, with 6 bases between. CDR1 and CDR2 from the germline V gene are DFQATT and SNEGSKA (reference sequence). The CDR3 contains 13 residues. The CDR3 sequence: CSARSRSGNTIYF. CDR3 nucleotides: TGCAGTGCTAGAAGCAGGTCTGGAAACACCATATATTTT.

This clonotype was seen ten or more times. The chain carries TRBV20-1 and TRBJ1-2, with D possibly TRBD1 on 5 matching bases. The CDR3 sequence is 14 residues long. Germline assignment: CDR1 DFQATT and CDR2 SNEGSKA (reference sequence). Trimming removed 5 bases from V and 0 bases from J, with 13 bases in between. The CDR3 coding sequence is TGCAGTGCTCTGATTGGGACGTCTAACTATGGCTACACCTTC. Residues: CSALIGTSNYGYTF.

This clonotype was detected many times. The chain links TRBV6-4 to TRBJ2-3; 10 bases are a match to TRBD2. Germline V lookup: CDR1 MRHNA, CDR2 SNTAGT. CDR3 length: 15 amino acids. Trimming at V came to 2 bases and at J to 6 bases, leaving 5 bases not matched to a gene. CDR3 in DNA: TGTGCCAGCAGTGACGGGCCTAGCGGGGGCGATACGCAGTATTTT. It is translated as CASSDGPSGGDTQYF.

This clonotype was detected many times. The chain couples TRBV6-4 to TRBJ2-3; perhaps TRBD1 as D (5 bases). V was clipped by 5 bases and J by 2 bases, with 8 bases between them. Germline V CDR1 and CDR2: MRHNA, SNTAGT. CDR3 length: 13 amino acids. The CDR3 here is CASSRGFTDTQYF. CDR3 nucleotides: TGTGCCAGCAGTAGGGGTTTCACAGATACGCAGTATTTT.

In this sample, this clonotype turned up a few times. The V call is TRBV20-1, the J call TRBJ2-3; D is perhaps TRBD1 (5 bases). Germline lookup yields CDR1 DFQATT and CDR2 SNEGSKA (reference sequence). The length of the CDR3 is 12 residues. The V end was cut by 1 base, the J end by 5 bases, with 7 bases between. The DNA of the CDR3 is TGCAGTGCTAGAGTAGGGGTAGATACGCAGTATTTT. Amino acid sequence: CSARVGVDTQYF.

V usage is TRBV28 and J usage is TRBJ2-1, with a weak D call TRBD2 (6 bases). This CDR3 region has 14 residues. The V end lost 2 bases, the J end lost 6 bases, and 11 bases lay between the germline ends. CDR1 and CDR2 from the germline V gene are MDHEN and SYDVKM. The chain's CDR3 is CASSLGRGGNEQFF. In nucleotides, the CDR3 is TGTGCCAGCAGTTTAGGGCGGGGTGGCAATGAGCAGTTCTTC.

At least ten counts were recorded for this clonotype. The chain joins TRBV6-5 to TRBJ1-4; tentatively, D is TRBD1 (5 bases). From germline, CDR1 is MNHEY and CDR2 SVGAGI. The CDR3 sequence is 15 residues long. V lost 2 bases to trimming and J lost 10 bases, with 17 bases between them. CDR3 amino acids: CASSYGMGVAAKLFF. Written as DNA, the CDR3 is TGTGCCAGCAGTTACGGGATGGGGGTTGCCGCAAAACTGTTTTTT.

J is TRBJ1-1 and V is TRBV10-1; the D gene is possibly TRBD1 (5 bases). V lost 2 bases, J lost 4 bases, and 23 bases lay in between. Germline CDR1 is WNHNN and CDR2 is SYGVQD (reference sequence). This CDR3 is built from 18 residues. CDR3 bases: TGCGCCAGCAGTGAGCTCGTGAGCCCCAGGGAGGTGGGCACTGAAGCTTTCTTT. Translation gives CASSELVSPREVGTEAFF.

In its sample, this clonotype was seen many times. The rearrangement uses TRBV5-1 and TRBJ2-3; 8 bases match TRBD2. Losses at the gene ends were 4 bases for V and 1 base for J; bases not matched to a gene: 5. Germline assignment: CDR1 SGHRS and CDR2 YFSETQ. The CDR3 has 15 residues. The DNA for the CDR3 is TGCGCCAGCAGCATTAGCGGGGATCGCACAGATACGCAGTATTTT. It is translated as CASSISGDRTDTQYF. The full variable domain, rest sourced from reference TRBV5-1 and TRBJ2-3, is KAGVTQTPRYLIKTRGQQVTLSCSPISGHRSVSWYQQTPGQGLQFLFEYFSETQRNKGNFPGRFSGRQFSNSRSEMNVSTLELGDSALYLCASSISGDRTDTQYFGPGTRLTVL.

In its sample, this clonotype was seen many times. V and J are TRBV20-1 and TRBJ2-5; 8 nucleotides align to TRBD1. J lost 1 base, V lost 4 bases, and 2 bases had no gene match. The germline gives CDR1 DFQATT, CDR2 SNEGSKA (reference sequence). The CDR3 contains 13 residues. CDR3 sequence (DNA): TGCAGTGCTATGGACAGGGTCCAAGAGACCCAGTACTTC. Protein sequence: CSAMDRVQETQYF.

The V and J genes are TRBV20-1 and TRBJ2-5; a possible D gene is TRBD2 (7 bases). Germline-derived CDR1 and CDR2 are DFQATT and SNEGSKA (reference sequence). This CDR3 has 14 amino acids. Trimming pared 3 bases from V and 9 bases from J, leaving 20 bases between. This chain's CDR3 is CSASWGGALGAQYF. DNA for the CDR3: TGCAGTGCTAGTTGGGGGGGGGCCCTAGGGGCCCAGTACTTC.

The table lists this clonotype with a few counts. CDR3 sequence: CASSLVEGTLSGNTIYF. The CDR3, as DNA: TGTGCCAGCAGCTTGGTTGAGGGGACCCTCTCTGGAAACACCATATATTTT. This chain links TRBV5-5 with TRBJ1-3; perhaps TRBD1 as D (5 bases). The CDR3 length is 17 residues. Germline CDR1 and CDR2: SGHKS and YYEKEE (reference sequence). Deletions cut 0 bases from V and 0 bases from J, with 13 bases between.

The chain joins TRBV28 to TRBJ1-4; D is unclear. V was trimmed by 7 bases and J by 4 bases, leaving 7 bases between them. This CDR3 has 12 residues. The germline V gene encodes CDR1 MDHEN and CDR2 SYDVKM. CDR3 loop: CASTVLNEKLFF. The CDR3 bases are TGTGCCAGCACAGTGCTTAATGAAAAACTGTTTTTT.

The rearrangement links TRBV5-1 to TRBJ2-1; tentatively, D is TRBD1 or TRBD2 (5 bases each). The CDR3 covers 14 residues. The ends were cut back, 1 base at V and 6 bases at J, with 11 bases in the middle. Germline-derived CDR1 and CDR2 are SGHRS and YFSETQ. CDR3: CASSLIGTSNEQFF. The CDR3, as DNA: TGCGCCAGCAGCTTGATCGGGACCAGCAATGAGCAGTTCTTC. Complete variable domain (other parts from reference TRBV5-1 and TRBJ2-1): KAGVTQTPRYLIKTRGQQVTLSCSPISGHRSVSWYQQTPGQGLQFLFEYFSETQRNKGNFPGRFSGRQFSNSRSEMNVSTLELGDSALYLCASSLIGTSNEQFFGPGTRLTVL.

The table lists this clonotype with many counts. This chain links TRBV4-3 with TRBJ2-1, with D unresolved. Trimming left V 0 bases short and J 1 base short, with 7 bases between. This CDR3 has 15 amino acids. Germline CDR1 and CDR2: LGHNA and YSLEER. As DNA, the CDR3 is TGCGCCAGCAGCCAAGATACGGCTTCCTACAATGAGCAGTTCTTC. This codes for CASSQDTASYNEQFF.

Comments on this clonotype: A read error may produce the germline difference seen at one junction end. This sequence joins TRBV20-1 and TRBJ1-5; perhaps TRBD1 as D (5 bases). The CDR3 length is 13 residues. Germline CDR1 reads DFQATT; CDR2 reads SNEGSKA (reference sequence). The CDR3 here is CSTRRQSNQPQHF. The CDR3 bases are TGCAGTACTAGGAGACAGAGCAATCAGCCCCAGCATTTT.

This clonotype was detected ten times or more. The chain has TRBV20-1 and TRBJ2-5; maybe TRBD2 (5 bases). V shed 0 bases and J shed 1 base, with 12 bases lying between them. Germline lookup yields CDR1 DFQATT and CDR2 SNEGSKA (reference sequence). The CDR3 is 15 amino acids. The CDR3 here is CSARDIRGTQETQYF. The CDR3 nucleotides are TGCAGTGCTAGAGATATACGGGGAACCCAAGAGACCCAGTACTTC.

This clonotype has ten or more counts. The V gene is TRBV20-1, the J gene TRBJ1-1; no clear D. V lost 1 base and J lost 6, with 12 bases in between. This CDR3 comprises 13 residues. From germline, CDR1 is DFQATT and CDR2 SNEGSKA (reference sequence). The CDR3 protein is CSARARRTAEAFF. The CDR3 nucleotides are TGCAGTGCTAGAGCCCGGAGGACGGCTGAAGCTTTCTTT.

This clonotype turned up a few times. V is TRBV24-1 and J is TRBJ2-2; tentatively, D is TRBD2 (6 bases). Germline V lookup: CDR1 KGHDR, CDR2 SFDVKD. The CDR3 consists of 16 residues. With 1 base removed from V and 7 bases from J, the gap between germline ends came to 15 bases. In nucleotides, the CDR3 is TGTGCCACCAGTGATTTTAATGGAGGGGCTGGCGGGGAGCTGTTTTTT. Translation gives CATSDFNGGAGGELFF.

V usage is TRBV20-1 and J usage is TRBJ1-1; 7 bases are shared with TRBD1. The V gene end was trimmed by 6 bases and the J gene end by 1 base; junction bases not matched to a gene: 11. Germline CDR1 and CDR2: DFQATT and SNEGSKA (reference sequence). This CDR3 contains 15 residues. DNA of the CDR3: TGCAGTGCCCCCCTTCCGACAGGGCCGAACACTGAAGCTTTCTTT. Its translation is CSAPLPTGPNTEAFF.

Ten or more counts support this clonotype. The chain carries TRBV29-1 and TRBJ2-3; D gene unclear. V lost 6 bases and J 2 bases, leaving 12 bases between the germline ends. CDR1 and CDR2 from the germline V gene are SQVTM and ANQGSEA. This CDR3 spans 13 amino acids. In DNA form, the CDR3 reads TGCAGCGTCGTGCGTTGGGACACAGATACGCAGTATTTT. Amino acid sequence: CSVVRWDTDTQYF.